Below are 32 T cell receptor beta chains sequenced from a single sample in a study of blood T cell repertoires in COVID-19. Produced via immunoSEQ multiplex PCR; TCRdb's table is partial and in-frame only. The sample shows approximately 300,000 clones, about 90% of them seen only once. Sequenced sample: PBMCs or T cells enriched from blood (not recorded which). The source is a woman aged 25 to 45 who had recovered from COVID-19.

The J gene is TRBJ2-5, the V gene TRBV9; 11 bases agree with TRBD2. The V segment lost 0 bases and the J segment 1 base; nucleotides outside the gene matches: 5. CDR1 and CDR2 (germline): SGDLS, YYNGEE. The CDR3 is 17 residues long. The DNA of the CDR3 is TGTGCCAGCAGCGTAGCGACTAGCGGGACTTTCCAAGAGACCCAGTACTTC. Translating it yields CASSVATSGTFQETQYF.

The table lists this clone with a few counts. The chain couples TRBV3-1 (or the pseudogene TRBV3-2) to TRBJ2-7, with D possibly being TRBD1 (6 bases). Germline assignment: CDR1 LGHDT and CDR2 YNNKEL (reference sequence). This CDR3 has 14 residues. Trimming left V 5 bases short and J 4 bases short, with 15 bases between. The CDR3 region has the DNA TGTGCCAGCAGCTCCCCAGGGGACATTTACGAGCAGTACTTC. This codes for CASSSPGDIYEQYF.

This chain uses TRBV4-1 with TRBJ2-1; D is possibly TRBD2 (6 bases). With 4 bases removed from V and 10 bases from J, the gap between germline ends came to 20 bases. The CDR3 runs to 15 residues. The V gene's germline CDR1 is MGHRA and CDR2 YSYEKL. The CDR3 loop reads CASSRSSGSLEEQFF. CDR3 nucleotides: TGCGCCAGCAGCCGGAGTAGCGGTAGCCTTGAAGAGCAGTTCTTC.

The chain has TRBV13 and TRBJ1-2; tentatively, D is TRBD1 (6 bases). Trimming took 5 bases from V and 3 from J, leaving 16 bases between them. CDR3 size: 15 residues. Per germline, CDR1 PRHDT and CDR2 FYEKMQ (reference sequence). The CDR3 DNA sequence: TGTGCCAGCAGCCCGAGTAGACAGGAGCACTATGGCTACACCTTC. Protein sequence: CASSPSRQEHYGYTF.

The rearrangement links TRBV18 to TRBJ2-2, with TRBD2 identical over 14 bases. This CDR3 region has 17 residues. With V trimmed by 3 bases and J by 8 bases, 8 bases remained unmatched. Germline V CDR1 and CDR2: KGHSH, LQKENI. The CDR3 DNA reads TGTGCCAGCTCACCGAACCCGGGACTAGCGGGAGAGGGGGAGCTGTTTTTT. This translates into CASSPNPGLAGEGELFF. The entire variable domain, with the rest obtained from reference TRBV18 and TRBJ2-2, is as follows: NAGVMQNPRHLVRRRGQEARLRCSPMKGHSHVYWYRQLPEEGLKFMVYLQKENIIDESGMPKERFSAEFPKEGPSILRIQQVVRGDSAAYFCASSPNPGLAGEGELFFGEGSRLTVL.

In this sample, this clone turned up once. The gene calls are TRBV30 and TRBJ2-7; D is uncertain. The CDR3 is 14 amino acids. Germline CDR1 and CDR2: GTSNPN and SVGIG (reference sequence). V lost 0 bases and J lost 2, with 11 bases in between. For the CDR3, the DNA is TGTGCCTGGAGTGTGCAGGCCGTAACCTACGAGCAGTACTTC. Its protein product is CAWSVQAVTYEQYF.

CDR3 coding DNA: TGTGCCAGCAGTTACCAACCAGGGGTTGGCTACACCTTC. It codes for CASSYQPGVGYTF. The chain employs TRBV6-2 or TRBV6-3 and TRBJ1-2; D possibly corresponds to TRBD1 (6 bases). V lost 2 bases, J lost 7 bases, and 11 bases lay in between. Germline V CDR1 and CDR2: MNHEY, SVGEGT. The CDR3 spans 13 residues.

The rearrangement joins TRBV28 to TRBJ1-5; D ambiguous. From germline, CDR1 is MDHEN and CDR2 SYDVKM. Between the trimmed V and J ends, which lost 8 bases and 4 bases, there was a span of 21 bases. The CDR3 is made up of 16 amino acids. CDR3 sequence reads: CASLGGGDEVNQPQHF. The CDR3 DNA is TGTGCCAGCCTCGGTGGCGGTGACGAGGTGAATCAGCCCCAGCATTTT.

About this clone: The same CDR3 can be traced to other DNA sequences in this sample. This chain links TRBV5-4 with TRBJ2-3, with TRBD2 matching over 11 bases. The J segment lost 1 base and the V segment lost 3 bases, leaving 1 base of the junction unmatched. Germline lookup yields CDR1 SGHNT and CDR2 YYREEE (reference sequence). The CDR3 runs 15 residues. The CDR3 region is CASSSGLAGTDTQYF. The CDR3 DNA reads as TGTGCCAGCAGCTCGGGACTAGCGGGCACAGATACGCAGTATTTT.

The chain couples TRBV6-4 to TRBJ2-2, with D possibly matching TRBD1 (6 bases). Trimming stripped 4 bases from V and 2 bases from J, with 11 bases between. This CDR3 spans 15 amino acids. Germline CDR1 and CDR2: MRHNA and SNTAGT. The CDR3, as DNA: TGTGCCAGCAGTGTCGACAGGACTAACACCGGGGAGCTGTTTTTT. The encoded protein is CASSVDRTNTGELFF.

The chain couples TRBV4-2 to TRBJ1-2; D is unclear. CDR1 LGHNA and CDR2 YNFKEQ come from the germline V gene. The V and J ends lost 0 bases and 4 bases respectively, with 12 bases between them. The CDR3 is 15 residues long. Written as DNA, the CDR3 is TGTGCCAGCAGCCAAGATCGAGGCATTTTCTATGGCTACACCTTC. It yields the protein CASSQDRGIFYGYTF.

This clone was counted a few times. The chain employs TRBV7-2 and TRBJ2-7; 10 bases are shared with TRBD2. This CDR3 is built from 15 residues. Germline V CDR1 and CDR2: SGHTA, FQGNSA. After removal of 1 base from V and 4 bases from J, the junction contained 4 bases not matched to a gene. The CDR3 sequence is CASSLVGLAAYEQYF. For the CDR3, the DNA is TGTGCCAGCAGCTTAGTTGGACTAGCGGCATACGAGCAGTACTTC.

The CDR3 DNA reads TGTGCCAGCAGTTACGGCAGCGGGCTGGGGCCCGAGCAGTACTTC. This codes for CASSYGSGLGPEQYF. This chain links TRBV6-2 or TRBV6-3 with TRBJ2-7; a possible D gene is TRBD2 (6 bases). Germline loops: CDR1 MNHEY, CDR2 SVGEGT. V was shortened by 2 bases and J by 6 bases, with 17 bases between the two germline ends. The CDR3 loop spans 15 amino acids.

V is TRBV7-9 and J is TRBJ1-2; 7 nucleotides line up with TRBD1. The V gene end was trimmed by 5 bases and the J gene end by 6 bases; junction bases not matched to a gene: 9. The CDR3 loop spans 14 amino acids. Germline lookup yields CDR1 SEHNR and CDR2 FQNEAQ (reference sequence). The CDR3 region has the DNA TGTGCCAGCAGCCAGAAACAGGGGAGGAATGGCTACACCTTC. It is translated as CASSQKQGRNGYTF.

This clone was seen a few times. This sequence joins TRBV27 and TRBJ1-3; D might be TRBD1 (5 bases). CDR3 size: 15 residues. V was shortened by 0 bases and J by 14 bases, with 20 bases between the two germline ends. Germline CDR1 is MNHEY and CDR2 is SMNVEV (reference sequence). The CDR3 reads CASSLSFGSLTGLYF. CDR3 nucleotide sequence: TGTGCCAGCAGTTTATCATTCGGGAGCCTGACGGGACTATATTTT.

The chain employs TRBV19 and TRBJ2-7, with D perhaps matching TRBD1 (6 bases). V was clipped by 5 bases and J by 4 bases, with 12 bases between them. There are 13 residues in the CDR3. Per the germline V gene, CDR1 is LNHDA and CDR2 is SQIVND (reference sequence). The CDR3 bases are TGTGCCAGTAGTGCAAAACAGGGTTACGAGCAGTACTTC. Protein product: CASSAKQGYEQYF.

The V call is TRBV5-1, the J call TRBJ2-5, with 7 bases identical to TRBD1. The CDR3 totals 14 residues. Germline V gene sequence: CDR1 SGHRS, CDR2 YFSETQ. Trimming removed 7 bases from V and 3 bases from J; junction bases left unmatched: 9. The CDR3 loop reads CASRLGTVEETQYF. Here the CDR3 DNA reads TGCGCCAGCCGCCTAGGGACAGTTGAAGAGACCCAGTACTTC.

The rearrangement uses TRBV29-1 and TRBJ2-1, with 7 bases lining up with TRBD2. The CDR3 has 15 amino acids. Germline V gives CDR1 SQVTM, CDR2 ANQGSEA. With V trimmed by 4 bases and J by 4 bases, 10 bases remained unmatched. CDR3 protein: CSVGGEGTTYNEQFF. The CDR3 DNA reads as TGCAGCGTTGGGGGTGAGGGGACTACATACAATGAGCAGTTCTTC.

This clone has just one count. V is TRBV29-1 and J is TRBJ2-7, with D perhaps matching TRBD2 (5 bases). Trimming cost V 5 bases and J 0 bases, with 14 bases left between them. Germline V lookup: CDR1 SQVTM, CDR2 ANQGSEA. The CDR3 totals 14 residues. The CDR3 protein is CSVLLGRSSYEQYF. The DNA for the CDR3 is TGCAGCGTTCTACTAGGCAGGAGCTCCTACGAGCAGTACTTC.

This rearrangement joins TRBV25-1 to TRBJ1-2; D gene uncertain. The CDR3 consists of 12 residues. The germline V gene encodes CDR1 MGHDK and CDR2 SYGVNS. With 0 bases removed from V and 6 bases from J, the gap between germline ends came to 5 bases. CDR3 amino acids: CASSEYVDGYTF. CDR3 coding DNA: TGTGCCAGCAGTGAATATGTCGATGGCTACACCTTC.

The chain is built from TRBV6-6 and TRBJ2-1; 7 bases fit TRBD1. Losses at the gene ends were 6 bases for V and 4 bases for J; bases not matched to a gene: 9. The CDR3 sequence is 15 residues long. Germline V gene sequence: CDR1 MNHNY, CDR2 SVGAGI (reference sequence). Written as DNA, the CDR3 is TGTGCCAGCAGCTCCCCTCACAGGGGTTACAATGAGCAGTTCTTC. Residues: CASSSPHRGYNEQFF.

This sequence joins TRBV7-2 and TRBJ2-3; D perhaps matches TRBD2 (6 bases). Germline-derived CDR1 and CDR2 are SGHTA and FQGNSA. Trimming cost V 1 base and J 1 base, with 9 bases left between them. This CDR3 region has 15 residues. CDR3 amino acids: CASSLVASGTDTQYF. CDR3 DNA sequence: TGTGCCAGCAGCTTAGTGGCTAGCGGCACAGATACGCAGTATTTT.

The chain is built from TRBV5-1 and TRBJ2-2; 8 bases map to TRBD1. J was trimmed by 0 bases and V by 8 bases; bases with no gene match: 3. From germline, CDR1 is SGHRS and CDR2 YFSETQ. The CDR3 sequence is 14 residues long. This CDR3 is CASRTGTNTGELFF. CDR3 sequence (DNA): TGCGCCAGTCGGACAGGGACGAACACCGGGGAGCTGTTTTTT. Looking up the rest from reference TRBV5-1 and TRBJ2-2 gives the full variable domain: KAGVTQTPRYLIKTRGQQVTLSCSPISGHRSVSWYQQTPGQGLQFLFEYFSETQRNKGNFPGRFSGRQFSNSRSEMNVSTLELGDSALYLCASRTGTNTGELFFGEGSRLTVL.

The chain employs TRBV27 and TRBJ2-1, with 9 bases matching TRBD1. Per germline, CDR1 MNHEY and CDR2 SMNVEV (reference sequence). Germline trimming cut 4 bases from V and 6 bases from J; bases unmatched to any gene: 7. This CDR3 is built from 15 residues. CDR3 protein: CASSSPGQGGNEQFF. The DNA of the CDR3 is TGTGCCAGCAGTTCCCCGGGACAGGGTGGCAATGAGCAGTTCTTC.

This clone has only a few counts. The chain recombines TRBV28 with TRBJ1-6, with TRBD1 matching 10 bases. The ends lost 3 bases at V and 10 bases at J; junction bases unmatched: 3. Germline V gene data show CDR1 as MDHEN and CDR2 as SYDVKM. The CDR3 has 14 residues. The chain's CDR3 is CASSFGTGESPLHF. The DNA for the CDR3 is TGTGCCAGCAGTTTTGGGACAGGGGAATCACCCCTCCACTTT.

The chain is built from TRBV28 and TRBJ2-5; 8 bases match TRBD1. V lost 10 bases, J lost 4 bases, and 14 bases stayed unmatched. The CDR3 consists of 15 residues. In germline, CDR1 is MDHEN, CDR2 SYDVKM. CDR3 residues: CATNPGQGRLETQYF. The CDR3 bases are TGTGCCACCAACCCCGGACAGGGAAGGTTAGAGACCCAGTACTTC.

The CDR3 region is CASRTAYGYTF. The CDR3 DNA reads as TGTGCCAGCAGGACTGCGTATGGCTACACCTTC. The chain has TRBV6-5 and TRBJ1-2; D not resolved. Germline CDR1 and CDR2: MNHEY and SVGAGI. This CDR3 comprises 11 residues. The V and J ends lost 6 bases and 5 bases respectively, with 7 bases between them.

This clone was found once. The DNA of the CDR3 is TGTGCCAGCAGCGCCCAACTAGCGGGAGTTTACAATGAGCAGTTCTTC. This sequence encodes CASSAQLAGVYNEQFF. The V gene is TRBV4-2, the J gene TRBJ2-1, with 11 bases lining up with TRBD2. Germline V lookup: CDR1 LGHNA, CDR2 YNFKEQ. With V trimmed by 5 bases and J by 4 bases, 7 bases remained unmatched. The CDR3 consists of 16 residues.

The gene calls are TRBV6-5 and TRBJ2-7, with D unclear. The length of the CDR3 is 14 residues. V shed 0 bases and J shed 2 bases, with 8 bases lying between them. CDR1 MNHEY and CDR2 SVGAGI come from the germline V gene. CDR3 loop: CASSYSAGPYEQYF. The DNA for the CDR3 is TGTGCCAGCAGTTACTCGGCAGGCCCCTACGAGCAGTACTTC.

The genes are TRBV4-1 and TRBJ1-1; TRBD1 matches 9 bases. The V segment lost 4 bases and the J segment 5 bases; nucleotides outside the gene matches: 8. There are 15 residues in the CDR3. The germline V gene encodes CDR1 MGHRA and CDR2 YSYEKL. CDR3 sequence: CASSPGTGRYTEAFF. CDR3 sequence (DNA): TGCGCCAGCAGCCCTGGGACAGGGCGGTATACTGAAGCTTTCTTT.

V and J are TRBV13 and TRBJ2-7, with D perhaps TRBD2 (6 bases). Per the germline V gene, CDR1 is PRHDT and CDR2 is FYEKMQ (reference sequence). This CDR3 comprises 15 residues. The V and J ends lost 4 bases and 3 bases respectively, with 16 bases between them. The CDR3 spells CASSSGGSAVYEQYF. The CDR3 DNA reads as TGTGCCAGCAGCTCCGGGGGTAGCGCGGTCTACGAGCAGTACTTC. The entire variable domain, with the rest obtained from reference TRBV13 and TRBJ2-7, is as follows: AAGVIQSPRHLIKEKRETATLKCYPIPRHDTVYWYQQGPGQDPQFLISFYEKMQSDKGSIPDRFSAQQFSDYHSELNMSSLELGDSALYFCASSSGGSAVYEQYFGPGTRLTVT.

The chain has TRBV27 and TRBJ2-7; 8 nucleotides match TRBD2. The CDR3 consists of 16 residues. In germline, CDR1 is MNHEY, CDR2 SMNVEV (reference sequence). V gave up 6 bases and J gave up 5 bases; unmatched junction bases: 15. The CDR3 spells CASSLTIETSVHEQYF. Here the CDR3 DNA reads TGTGCCAGCAGCCTTACTATCGAGACTAGCGTCCACGAGCAGTACTTC.